In this sample, the clone carrying this T cell receptor beta chain turned up once. The antigen remains unidentified. The assay was immunoSEQ multiplex PCR, and TCRdb's table has in-frame clones only and misses some. The sample lists 14,000 or so clones; nearly 90% were seen once. This entry belongs to a study of T cell repertoires in ileal Crohn's disease. Overall study context: About half of patients got postoperative therapy: ten or so thiopurines, roughly 19 anti-TNF.

General observations from the study: Clonality above 26.8% at surgery always came with endoscopic recurrence. Mucosal expansions were suggested to be mainly CD8 T cells.

The germline gives CDR1 MDHEN, CDR2 SYDVKM. Trimming shortened V by 2 bases and J by 1 base, and 10 bases separated the two germline ends. The CDR3 contains 15 residues. Sequenced material: ileal tissue. The V gene is TRBV28, the J gene TRBJ2-3, with D perhaps matching TRBD1 (6 bases). This TCR was recovered from an adult with Crohn's disease. Here the CDR3 DNA reads TGTGCCAGCAGTTTACTGGGGGCGGGCACAGATACGCAGTATTTT. Residues: CASSLLGAGTDTQYF.